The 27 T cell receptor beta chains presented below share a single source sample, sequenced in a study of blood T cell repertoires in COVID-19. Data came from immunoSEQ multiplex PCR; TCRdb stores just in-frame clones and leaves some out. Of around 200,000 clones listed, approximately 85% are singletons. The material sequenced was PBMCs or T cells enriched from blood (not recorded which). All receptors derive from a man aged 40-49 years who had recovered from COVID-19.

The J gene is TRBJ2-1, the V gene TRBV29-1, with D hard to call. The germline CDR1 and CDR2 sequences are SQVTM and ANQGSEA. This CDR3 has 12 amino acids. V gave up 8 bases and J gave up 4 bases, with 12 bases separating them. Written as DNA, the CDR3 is TGCAGCTCCATGCGGTCGTACAATGAGCAGTTCTTC. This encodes CSSMRSYNEQFF.

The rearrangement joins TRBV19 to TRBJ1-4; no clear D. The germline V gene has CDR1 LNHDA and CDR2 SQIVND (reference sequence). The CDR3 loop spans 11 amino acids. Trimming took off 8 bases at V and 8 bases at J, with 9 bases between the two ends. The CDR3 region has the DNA TGTGCCAGTGAGATCGGGGAAAAACTGTTTTTT. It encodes CASEIGEKLFF.

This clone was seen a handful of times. CDR3 nucleotides: TGCGCCAGCATGGAGCCCGATAATTCACCCCTCCACTTT. Its protein product is CASMEPDNSPLHF. V is TRBV10-2 and J is TRBJ1-6; D call uncertain. V was shortened by 7 bases and J by 5 bases, with 9 bases between the two germline ends. CDR1 and CDR2 from the germline V gene are WSHSY and SAAADI. This CDR3 spans 13 amino acids.

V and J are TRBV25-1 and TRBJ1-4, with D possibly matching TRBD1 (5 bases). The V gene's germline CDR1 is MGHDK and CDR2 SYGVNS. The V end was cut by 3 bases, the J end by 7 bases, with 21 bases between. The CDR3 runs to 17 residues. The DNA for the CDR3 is TGTGCCAGCAGTGACCACGACAGCGAAACCGGGGGTGAAAAACTGTTTTTT. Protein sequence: CASSDHDSETGGEKLFF.

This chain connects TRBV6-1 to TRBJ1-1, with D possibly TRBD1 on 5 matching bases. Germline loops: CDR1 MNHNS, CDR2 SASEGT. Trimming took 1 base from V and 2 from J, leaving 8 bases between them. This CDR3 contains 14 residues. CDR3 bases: TGTGCCAGCAGTGAAGTTCAGGGCAACACTGAAGCTTTCTTT. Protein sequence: CASSEVQGNTEAFF.

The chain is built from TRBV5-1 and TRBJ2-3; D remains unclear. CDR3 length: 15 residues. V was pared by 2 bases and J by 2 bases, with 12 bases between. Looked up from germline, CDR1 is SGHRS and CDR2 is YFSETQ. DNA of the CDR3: TGCGCCAGCAGCTTCGTCGGCGGTAACACAGATACGCAGTATTTT. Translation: CASSFVGGNTDTQYF.

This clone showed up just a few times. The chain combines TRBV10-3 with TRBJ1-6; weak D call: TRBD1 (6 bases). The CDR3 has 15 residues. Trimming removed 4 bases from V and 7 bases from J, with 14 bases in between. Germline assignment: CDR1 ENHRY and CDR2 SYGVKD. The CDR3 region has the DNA TGTGCCATCAGTGGTGGGGGCGCCGGGAATTCACCCCTCCACTTT. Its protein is CAISGGGAGNSPLHF.

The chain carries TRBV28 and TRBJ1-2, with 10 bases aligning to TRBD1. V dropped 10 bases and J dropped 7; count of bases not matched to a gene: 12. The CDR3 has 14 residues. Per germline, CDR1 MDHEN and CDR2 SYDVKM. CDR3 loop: CATPGTGELSGYTF. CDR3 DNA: TGTGCCACCCCCGGGACAGGGGAACTTAGTGGCTACACCTTC.

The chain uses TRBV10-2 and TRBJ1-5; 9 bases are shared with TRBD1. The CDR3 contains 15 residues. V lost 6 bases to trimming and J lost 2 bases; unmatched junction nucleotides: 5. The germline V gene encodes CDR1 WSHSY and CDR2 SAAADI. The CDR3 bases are TGCGCCAGCAGGGCGGACAGGGGCCGCAATCAGCCCCAGCATTTT. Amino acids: CASRADRGRNQPQHF.

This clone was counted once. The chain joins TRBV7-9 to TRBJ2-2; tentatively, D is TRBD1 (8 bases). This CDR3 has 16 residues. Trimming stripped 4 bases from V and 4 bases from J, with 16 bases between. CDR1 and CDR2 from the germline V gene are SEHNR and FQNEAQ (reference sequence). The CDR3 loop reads CASSSEDREGTGELFF. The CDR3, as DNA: TGTGCCAGCAGCTCAGAGGACAGGGAGGGCACCGGGGAGCTGTTTTTT.

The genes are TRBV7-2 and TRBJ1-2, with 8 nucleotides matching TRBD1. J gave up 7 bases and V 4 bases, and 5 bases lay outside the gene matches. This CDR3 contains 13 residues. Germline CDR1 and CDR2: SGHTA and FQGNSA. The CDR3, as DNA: TGTGCCAGCAGCTCTGGACAGGGTGGTGGCTACACCTTC. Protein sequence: CASSSGQGGGYTF.

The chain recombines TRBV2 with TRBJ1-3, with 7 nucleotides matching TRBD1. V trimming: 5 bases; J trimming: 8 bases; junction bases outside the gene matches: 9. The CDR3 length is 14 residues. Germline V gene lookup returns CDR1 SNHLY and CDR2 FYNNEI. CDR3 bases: TGTGCCAGCAGTCAAGGTACAGGGGATGACACCATATATTTT. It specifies CASSQGTGDDTIYF.

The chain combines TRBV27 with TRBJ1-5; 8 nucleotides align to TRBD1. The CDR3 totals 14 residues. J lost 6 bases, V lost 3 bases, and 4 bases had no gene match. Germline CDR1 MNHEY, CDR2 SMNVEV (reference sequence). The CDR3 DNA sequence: TGTGCCAGCAGTTTGGACAGGGTTGGTCAGCCCCAGCATTTT. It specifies CASSLDRVGQPQHF.

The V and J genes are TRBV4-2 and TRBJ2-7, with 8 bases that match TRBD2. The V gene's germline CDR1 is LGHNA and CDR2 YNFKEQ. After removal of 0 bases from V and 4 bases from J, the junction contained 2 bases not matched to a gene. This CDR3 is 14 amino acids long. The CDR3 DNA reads TGTGCCAGCAGCCAAGAGACTAGCGAGTACGAGCAGTACTTC. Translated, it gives CASSQETSEYEQYF.

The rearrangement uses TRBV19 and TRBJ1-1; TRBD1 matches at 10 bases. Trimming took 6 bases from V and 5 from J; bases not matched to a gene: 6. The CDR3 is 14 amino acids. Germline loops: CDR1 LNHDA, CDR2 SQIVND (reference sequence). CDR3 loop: CASRPTGGWTEAFF. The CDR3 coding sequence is TGTGCCAGTAGGCCGACAGGGGGCTGGACTGAAGCTTTCTTT.

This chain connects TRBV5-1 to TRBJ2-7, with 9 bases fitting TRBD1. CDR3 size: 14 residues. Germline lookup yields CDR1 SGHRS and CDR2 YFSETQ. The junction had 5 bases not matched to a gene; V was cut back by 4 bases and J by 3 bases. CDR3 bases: TGCGCCAGCAGCCGGGACAGGGTGAACTACGAGCAGTACTTC. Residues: CASSRDRVNYEQYF.

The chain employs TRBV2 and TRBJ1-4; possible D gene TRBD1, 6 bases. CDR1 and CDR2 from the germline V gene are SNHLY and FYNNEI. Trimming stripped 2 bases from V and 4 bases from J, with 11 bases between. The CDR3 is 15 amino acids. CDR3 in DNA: TGTGCCAGCAGTGAACGCAGGGGCGTTAATGAAAAACTGTTTTTT. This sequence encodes CASSERRGVNEKLFF.

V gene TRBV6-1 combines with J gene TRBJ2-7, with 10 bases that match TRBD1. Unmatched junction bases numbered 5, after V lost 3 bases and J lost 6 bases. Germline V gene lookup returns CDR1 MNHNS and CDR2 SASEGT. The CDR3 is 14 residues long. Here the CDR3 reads CASSDRGTGAEQYF. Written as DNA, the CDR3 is TGTGCCAGCAGTGACCGGGGGACAGGGGCCGAGCAGTACTTC.

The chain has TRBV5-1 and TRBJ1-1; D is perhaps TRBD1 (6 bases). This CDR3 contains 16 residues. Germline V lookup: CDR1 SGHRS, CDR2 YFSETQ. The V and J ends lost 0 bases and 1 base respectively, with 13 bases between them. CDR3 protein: CASSLARGTPNTEAFF. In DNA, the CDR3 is TGCGCCAGCAGCTTGGCAAGGGGGACACCGAACACTGAAGCTTTCTTT.

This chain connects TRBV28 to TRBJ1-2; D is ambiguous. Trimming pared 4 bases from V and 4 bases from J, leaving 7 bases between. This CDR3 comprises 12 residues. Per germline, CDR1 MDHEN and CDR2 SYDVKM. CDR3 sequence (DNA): TGTGCCAGCAGTTCACAGACCTATGGCTACACCTTC. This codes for CASSSQTYGYTF.

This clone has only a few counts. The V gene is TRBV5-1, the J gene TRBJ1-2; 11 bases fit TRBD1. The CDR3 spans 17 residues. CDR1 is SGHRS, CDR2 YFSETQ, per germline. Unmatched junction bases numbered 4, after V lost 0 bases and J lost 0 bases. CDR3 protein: CASSLGTGGRANYGYTF. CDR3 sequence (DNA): TGCGCCAGCAGCTTGGGGACAGGGGGCCGTGCTAACTATGGCTACACCTTC. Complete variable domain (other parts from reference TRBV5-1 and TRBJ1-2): KAGVTQTPRYLIKTRGQQVTLSCSPISGHRSVSWYQQTPGQGLQFLFEYFSETQRNKGNFPGRFSGRQFSNSRSEMNVSTLELGDSALYLCASSLGTGGRANYGYTFGSGTRLTVV.

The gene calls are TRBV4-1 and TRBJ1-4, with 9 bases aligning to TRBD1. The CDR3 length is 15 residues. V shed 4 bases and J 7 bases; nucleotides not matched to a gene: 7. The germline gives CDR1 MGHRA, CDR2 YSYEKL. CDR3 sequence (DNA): TGCGCCAGCAGCCTAGTTGTGACAGGGGGTGAAAAACTGTTTTTT. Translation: CASSLVVTGGEKLFF.

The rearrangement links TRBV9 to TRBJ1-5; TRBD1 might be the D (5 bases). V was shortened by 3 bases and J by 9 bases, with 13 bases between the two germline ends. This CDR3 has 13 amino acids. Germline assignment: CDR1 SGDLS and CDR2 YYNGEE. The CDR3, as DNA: TGTGCCAGCAGCGCCCAGGGACTAGGGCCCCAGCATTTT. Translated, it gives CASSAQGLGPQHF.

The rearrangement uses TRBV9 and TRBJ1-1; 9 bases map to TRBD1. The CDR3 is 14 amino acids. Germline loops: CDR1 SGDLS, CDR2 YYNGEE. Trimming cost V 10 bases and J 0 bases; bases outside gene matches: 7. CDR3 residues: CASTGGGMNTEAFF. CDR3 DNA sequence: TGTGCCTCAACAGGGGGCGGCATGAACACTGAAGCTTTCTTT.

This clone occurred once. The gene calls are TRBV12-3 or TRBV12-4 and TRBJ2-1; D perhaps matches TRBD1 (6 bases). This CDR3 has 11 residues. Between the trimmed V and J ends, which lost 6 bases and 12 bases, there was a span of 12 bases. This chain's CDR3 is CASSRGGPQFF. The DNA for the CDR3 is TGTGCCAGCAGCCGAGGGGGACCGCAGTTCTTC.

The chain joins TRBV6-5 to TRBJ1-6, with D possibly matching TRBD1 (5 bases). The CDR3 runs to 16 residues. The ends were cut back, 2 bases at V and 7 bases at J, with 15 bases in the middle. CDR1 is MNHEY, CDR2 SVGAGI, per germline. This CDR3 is CASSYEPRAPNSPLHF. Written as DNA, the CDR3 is TGTGCCAGCAGTTACGAGCCCAGGGCGCCAAATTCACCCCTCCACTTT.

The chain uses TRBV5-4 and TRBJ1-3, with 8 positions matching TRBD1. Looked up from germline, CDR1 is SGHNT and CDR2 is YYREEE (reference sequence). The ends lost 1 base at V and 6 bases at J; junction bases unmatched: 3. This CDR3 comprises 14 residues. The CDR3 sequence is CASSLPGGENTIYF. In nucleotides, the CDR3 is TGTGCCAGCAGCTTGCCAGGGGGCGAAAACACCATATATTTT.